This T cell receptor (beta chain) was identified during a study of blood T cell repertoires in COVID-19. CDR3 length equals 16 residues. V shed 4 bases, J shed 1 base, and the junction held 10 bases outside the gene matches. The V gene's germline CDR1 is SGHKS and CDR2 YYEKEE (reference sequence). In the source study's methods: Nucleated cell number was recorded as an estimate derived from reference gene primer amplification. Only in-frame clones appear in the TCRdb table, and some are missing; sequencing was by immunoSEQ multiplex PCR. V and J calls plus clone size are reproduced from that table; the DNA served to infer D and trimming. This table holds approximately 220,000 clones, roughly 86% found once.

The sample taken for sequencing was peripheral blood. The source is a man in his fifties or sixties with acute or convalescent COVID-19. The chain joins TRBV5-5 to TRBJ1-1; the match to TRBD1 covers 7 bases. This chain's CDR3 is CASSGWRGTENTEAFF. CDR3 DNA sequence: TGTGCCAGCAGCGGGTGGAGGGGGACAGAGAACACTGAAGCTTTCTTT.